This T cell receptor (beta chain) was sequenced during a study of CD8 T cells in Susac syndrome (dated by TCRdb to between 2017 and 2020). Some background on the complete study: Of the Susac syndrome patients who were sequenced, roughly 6 had clinically active disease and roughly eight were in clinical remission. At the time of blood withdrawal, Susac syndrome patients were either therapy-naive, taking corticosteroids (with some also receiving IVIg), or on IVIg alone. The clonality of the CD8+ T cell repertoire was compared across approximately 12 healthy donors, some 14 Susac syndrome patients and 15 multiple sclerosis patients. Whether CD8+ T cell activation and differentiation in Susac syndrome was antigen driven was tested using repertoire sequencing.

The study at large found these results: Some 17 Susac-specific public clones were identified in the total CD8+ repertoire, and a few Susac-specific public clones were identified in the CD8+ TEMRA repertoire. CD8+ repertoires in Susac syndrome showed clonal expansion, which was highest in CD8+ TEMRA cells and was greater in clinically active patients than in remitting patients. The TCR sequencing and HLA analysis was acknowledged to have included a relatively small number of individuals.

Peripheral blood CD8+ and CD4+ T cells from healthy donors, Susac syndrome patients and multiple sclerosis patients were profiled by high-throughput TCR beta sequencing. The Susac syndrome patients fulfilled recently defined diagnostic criteria for definite or probable disease. Bulk CD8+ and CD4+ T cells were purified magnetically by negative isolation, whereas CD8+ TEMRA cells were enriched by FACS. Blood was collected in EDTA tubes and processed within 24 hours, with PBMCs isolated through density gradient centrifugation. PBMCs destined for TCR sequencing were cryopreserved in liquid nitrogen and later thawed in a 37 °C water bath. The sorted or isolated CD4+, CD8+ and CD8+ TEMRA cells had a purity of 90% or higher. RNA was extracted with the RNeasy kit and roughly 0.45 to 1 ug was reverse transcribed using random hexamers. TCR beta CDR3 regions were amplified with the immunoSEQ multiplex PCR assay covering 54 Vbeta and 13 Jbeta segments. Bias from PCR amplification was corrected by using a synthetic template baseline for primer optimization and for computational correction. Per the authors' processing: Reads were annotated to V, D and J genes per IMGT and analyzed with immunoSEQ Analyzer, keeping only productive sequences. Clonality was calculated as one minus the Shannon entropy normalized by log2 of the number of productive unique sequences. For each patient and control, public and private clones were evaluated within the 100 most prevalent clones. Clones were defined as Susac-specific if absent from the healthy and MS cohorts, from 1052 published viral clones and from other ImmuneACCESS disease sequences. The raw public data were reprocessed by TCRdb itself: fastp quality trimming at Q25, MiXCR clonotype calling, in-frame beta chains only. Rows merge per CDR3 protein into single entries with the most common DNA and genes. The V and J calls here are based on TCRdb, not the publication. The sample table shows about 130,000 distinct CDR3 sequences, and around 93% are seen once. In total, the top ten clones hold under 0.2% of the sample.

The CDR3 goes from the cysteine to the phenylalanine over 12 residues. The DNA shown is the 36-base CDR3, in frame from base 1. The V and J ends are trimmed by 7 bases and 4 bases, leaving 11 bases between them. The germline V gene gives CDR1 as SNHLY and CDR2 as FYNNEI. For this clonotype: Its antigen remains unidentified. No base quality information exists; no much larger clone differs at one position.

The rearranged chain carries TRBV2 and TRBJ2-7; possibly the D gene is TRBD1, per 6 matching bases. The sequenced sample was CD8+ T cells from PBMCs. This clonotype was sampled from a human donor with Susac syndrome. The nucleotides read TGTGCCAGCACGGACAGAGATTACGAGCAGTACTTC. This yields the protein CASTDRDYEQYF.